This paragraph reports one T cell receptor (beta chain). Sequencing used immunoSEQ multiplex PCR; TCRdb keeps in-frame clones, though not all of them. The sample holds tens of thousands of clones, 70% to 85% seen once. The data belong to a study of blood T cell repertoires in COVID-19. About the research overall: Nucleic acid was either cDNA or gDNA, and it came from T cells, B-cell-depleted T cells, or PBMCs.

Germline V CDR1 and CDR2: MNHEY, SVGAGI. This CDR3 region has 15 residues. Germline trimming cut 2 bases from V and 2 bases from J; bases unmatched to any gene: 4. This receptor was taken from a human donor in a cohort sampled during active COVID-19. The chain links TRBV6-5 to TRBJ2-5; 8 nucleotides line up with TRBD1. Sequencing was done on a sample of peripheral blood. CDR3 nucleotide sequence: TGTGCCAGCAGTTACGGCAGGGGGCGTCAAGAGACCCAGTACTTC. This translates into CASSYGRGRQETQYF.